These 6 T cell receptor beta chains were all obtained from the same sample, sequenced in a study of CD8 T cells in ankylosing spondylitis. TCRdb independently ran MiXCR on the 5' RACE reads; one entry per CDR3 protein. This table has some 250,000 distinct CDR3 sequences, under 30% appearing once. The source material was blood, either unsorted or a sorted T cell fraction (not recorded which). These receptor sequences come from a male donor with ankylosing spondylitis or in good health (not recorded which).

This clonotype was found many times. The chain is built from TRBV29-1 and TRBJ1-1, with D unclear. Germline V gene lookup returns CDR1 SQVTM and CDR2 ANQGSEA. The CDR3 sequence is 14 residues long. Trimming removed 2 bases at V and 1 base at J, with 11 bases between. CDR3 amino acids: CSVETKTPNTEAFF. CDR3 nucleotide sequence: TGCAGCGTTGAAACCAAGACACCGAACACTGAAGCTTTCTTT.

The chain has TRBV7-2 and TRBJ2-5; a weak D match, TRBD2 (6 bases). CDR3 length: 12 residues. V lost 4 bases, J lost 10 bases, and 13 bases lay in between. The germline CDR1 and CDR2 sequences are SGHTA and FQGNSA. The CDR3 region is CASSSSGWDQYF. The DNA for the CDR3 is TGTGCCAGCAGCTCAAGCGGGTGGGACCAGTACTTC. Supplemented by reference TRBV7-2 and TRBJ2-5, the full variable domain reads GAGVSQSPSNKVTEKGKDVELRCDPISGHTALYWYRQSLGQGLEFLIYFQGNSAPDKSGLPSDRFSAERTGGSVSTLTIQRTQQEDSAVYLCASSSSGWDQYFGPGTRLLVL.

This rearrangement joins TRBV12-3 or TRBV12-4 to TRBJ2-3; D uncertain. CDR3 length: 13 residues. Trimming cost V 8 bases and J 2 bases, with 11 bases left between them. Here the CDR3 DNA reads TGTGCCAGCGCCGGCAGTAACACAGATACGCAGTATTTT. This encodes CASAGSNTDTQYF.

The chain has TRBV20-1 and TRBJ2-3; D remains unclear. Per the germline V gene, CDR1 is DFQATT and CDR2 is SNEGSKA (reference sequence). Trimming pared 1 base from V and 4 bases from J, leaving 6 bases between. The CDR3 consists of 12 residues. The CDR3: CSARAPADTQYF. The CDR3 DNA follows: TGCAGTGCTAGAGCCCCCGCAGATACGCAGTATTTT.

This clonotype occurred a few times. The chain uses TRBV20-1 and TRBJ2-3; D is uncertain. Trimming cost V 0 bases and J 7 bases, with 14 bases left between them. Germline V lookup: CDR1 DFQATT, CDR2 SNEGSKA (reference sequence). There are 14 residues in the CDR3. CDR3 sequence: CSARDPPVLNTQYF. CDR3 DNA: TGCAGTGCTAGAGACCCTCCGGTACTAAATACGCAGTATTTT.

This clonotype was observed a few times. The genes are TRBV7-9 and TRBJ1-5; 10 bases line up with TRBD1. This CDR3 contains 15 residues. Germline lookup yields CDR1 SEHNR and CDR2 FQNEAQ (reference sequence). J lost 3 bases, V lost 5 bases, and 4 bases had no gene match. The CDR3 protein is CASSPGTGANQPQHF. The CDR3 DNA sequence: TGTGCCAGCAGCCCGGGGACAGGGGCCAATCAGCCCCAGCATTTT. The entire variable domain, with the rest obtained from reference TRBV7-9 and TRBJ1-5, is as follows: DTGVSQNPRHKITKRGQNVTFRCDPISEHNRLYWYRQTLGQGPEFLTYFQNEAQLEKSRLLSDRFSAERPKGSFSTLEIQRTEQGDSAMYLCASSPGTGANQPQHFGDGTRLSIL.